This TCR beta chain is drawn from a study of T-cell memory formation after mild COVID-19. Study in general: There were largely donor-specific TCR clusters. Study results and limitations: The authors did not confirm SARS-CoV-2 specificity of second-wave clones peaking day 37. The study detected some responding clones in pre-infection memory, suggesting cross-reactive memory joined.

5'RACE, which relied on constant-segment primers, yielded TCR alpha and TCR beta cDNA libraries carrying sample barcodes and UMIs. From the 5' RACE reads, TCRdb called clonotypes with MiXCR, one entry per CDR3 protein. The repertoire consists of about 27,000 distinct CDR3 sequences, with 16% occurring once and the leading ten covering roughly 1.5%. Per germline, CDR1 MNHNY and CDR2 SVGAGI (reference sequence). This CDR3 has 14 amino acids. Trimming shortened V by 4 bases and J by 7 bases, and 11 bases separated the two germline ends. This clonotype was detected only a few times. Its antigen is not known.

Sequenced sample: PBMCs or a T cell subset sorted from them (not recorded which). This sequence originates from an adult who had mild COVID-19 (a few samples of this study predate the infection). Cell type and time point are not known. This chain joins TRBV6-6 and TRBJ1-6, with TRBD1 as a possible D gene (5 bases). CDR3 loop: CASSFDSENSPLHF. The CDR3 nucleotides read TGTGCCAGCAGTTTTGACAGTGAGAATTCACCCCTCCACTTT.